This T cell receptor (beta chain) was recovered during a study of blood T cells in healthy people across ages. General study points: Estimated diversity, derived from one million T cells, was regarded as an underestimate.

On this clonotype itself: The target antigen is unknown.

Germline V gene lookup returns CDR1 SQVTM and CDR2 ANQGSEA. The CDR3 loop spans 15 amino acids. With 1 base removed from V and 1 base from J, the gap between germline ends came to 13 bases. A J-beta primer mix and a sample-barcoded 5' primer were used in a second PCR of about 7 to 12 cycles. TCRdb recomputed calls from the 5' RACE reads with MiXCR, one row per CDR3 protein. This sample has more than 1,400,000 distinct CDR3 sequences, with approximately 38% found just once. The chain recombines TRBV29-1 with TRBJ1-2; TRBD1 might be the D (5 bases). The source is a woman aged 18 to 35 in good health. Input material: blood. The CDR3 DNA follows: TGCAGCGTTGAAGTGGGCCAGGGCCGTAACTATGGCTACACCTTC. As protein: CSVEVGQGRNYGYTF. Full variable domain (missing parts from reference TRBV29-1 and TRBJ1-2): SAVISQKPSRDICQRGTSLTIQCQVDSQVTMMFWYRQQPGQSLTLIATANQGSEATYESGFVIDKFPISRPNLTFSTLTVSNMSPEDSSIYLCSVEVGQGRNYGYTFGSGTRLTVV.